The present entry profiles one T cell receptor beta chain with its context. Its target is not known. TCRdb keeps only in-frame clones here, not all; method: immunoSEQ multiplex PCR. The sample has tens of thousands of clones; about 84% are singletons. These data come from a study of T cell clones after liver transplantation. On the study more broadly: Apart from a few HCV-positive recipients, transplants were for non-autoimmune, non-viral reasons. Subjects received no induction therapy and standard immunosuppression until randomization at 12-24 months post-transplant.

Findings of the study overall: Graft donor-reactive T cells may have migrated into the graft rather than being deleted. In 5 of 8 subjects, circulating graft-donor-reactive CD4 TCRbeta sequences fell significantly after transplant.

This CDR3 is 14 amino acids long. The V and J ends lost 7 bases and 11 bases respectively, with 25 bases between them. Germline V gives CDR1 SQVTM, CDR2 ANQGSEA. V and J are TRBV29-1 and TRBJ2-3; maybe TRBD2 (6 bases). The sample was CD4+ T cells from blood, taken just over 45 months after liver transplant. The receptor comes from a human patient who received a liver transplant. Some T cells may arise from the graft donor. CDR3 region: CSGDSTVAPPKQYF. The CDR3 DNA is TGCAGCGGGGACTCGACGGTTGCTCCCCCTAAGCAGTATTTT.